Listed below are T cell receptor beta chains from one sample, sequenced in a study of read filtering for tumor transcriptome and immune sequencing. One entry per CDR3 protein, called by TCRdb with MiXCR from the reads. The table records roughly 90,000 distinct CDR3 sequences, approximately 21% of them present only once. The material sequenced was a population of CD138-negative cells sorted from bone marrow. The receptor set was obtained from a donor at least 40 years old with multiple myeloma. Each CDR3 is given with its conserved first and last residue. Fields, in order: CDR3 protein, CDR3 DNA, D gene, clone size, V gene, J gene. The D gene is left open where the match is weak. Expanded clones are given a class, and other clones once, few, many or no size at all.

CASRVPGSNQPQHF	TGTGCCAGTAGGGTTCCAGGGAGCAATCAGCCCCAGCATTTT	-	-	TRBV19	TRBJ1-5
CASSEDRNDGYTF	TGTGCCAGCAGTGAAGACAGAAATGATGGCTACACCTTC	-	few	TRBV2	TRBJ1-2
CASSQSALRGSKHTEAFF	TGTGCCAGCAGCCAAAGCGCTCTCAGGGGGAGCAAGCACACTGAAGCTTTCTTT	-	-	TRBV3-2	TRBJ1-1
CASSPSSDTQYF	TGTGCCAGCTCACCAAGTTCAGATACGCAGTATTTT	-	-	TRBV18	TRBJ2-3
CASSRAGDGETQYF	TGTGCCAGCAGCCGGGCAGGGGACGGAGAGACCCAGTACTTC	-	-	TRBV3-1	TRBJ2-5
CASSRDGSYEQYF	TGTGCCAGCAGTCGGGACGGGTCCTACGAGCAGTACTTC	-	many	TRBV27	TRBJ2-7
CSAREETLEAFF	TGCAGTGCTAGAGAGGAGACGTTGGAAGCTTTCTTT	-	few	TRBV20-1	TRBJ1-1
CASSTSERRQYF	TGTGCCAGCAGTACTAGCGAGAGACGTCAGTACTTC	TRBD2	many	TRBV2	TRBJ2-7
CSAMGGNNQPQHF	TGCAGTGCTATGGGCGGAAATAATCAGCCCCAGCATTTT	-	few	TRBV20-1	TRBJ1-5
CASTPRGLDEAFF	TGCGCCAGCACCCCCCGGGGCCTGGACGAAGCTTTCTTT	-	few	TRBV5-1	TRBJ1-1
CASSGDSKETQYF	TGTGCCAGCAGTGGGGACTCTAAAGAGACCCAGTACTTC	-	once	TRBV2	TRBJ2-5
CASNGQGGANTEAFF	TGTGCCAGCAACGGACAGGGGGGCGCGAACACTGAAGCTTTCTTT	TRBD1	-	TRBV12-3/TRBV12-4	TRBJ1-1
CASSPSELSEQYF	TGTGCCAGCTCGCCTTCAGAGTTGAGCGAGCAGTACTTC	-	many	TRBV18	TRBJ2-7
CASSSSGNRPNEKLFF	TGTGCCAGCAGCTCTTCGGGAAACAGACCTAATGAAAAACTGTTTTTT	-	many	TRBV7-8	TRBJ1-4
CASGEADTQYF	TGTGCCAGCGGGGAGGCGGATACGCAGTATTTT	-	-	TRBV7-3	TRBJ2-3
CASSFIRGSNGMETQYF	TGTGCCAGCAGCTTTATTCGGGGTTCGAATGGTATGGAGACCCAGTACTTC	-	-	TRBV5-4	TRBJ2-5
CASSSAGGQFGELFF	TGTGCCAGCAGTTCCGCGGGGGGGCAGTTCGGGGAGCTGTTTTTT	TRBD2	many	TRBV6-2/TRBV6-3	TRBJ2-2
CASSLVGREKAFF	TGTGCCAGCAGCTTAGTGGGCAGGGAAAAAGCTTTCTTT	-	many	TRBV7-9	TRBJ1-1
CAIRGGGTDTQYF	TGTGCCATCCGAGGTGGGGGCACAGATACGCAGTATTTT	-	many	TRBV6-1	TRBJ2-3
CASSGEKLFF	TGTGCCAGCAGTGGGGAAAAACTGTTTTTT	-	few	TRBV6-6	TRBJ1-4
CSVEKGGETQYF	TGCAGCGTTGAAAAAGGGGGAGAGACCCAGTACTTC	-	many	TRBV29-1	TRBJ2-5
CASSLRTAYRIYEQYF	TGCGCCAGCAGCTTACGAACAGCATACCGGATTTACGAGCAGTACTTC	-	many	TRBV5-1	TRBJ2-7
CASRSLVGDTQYF	TGTGCCAGCAGGTCACTAGTCGGCGATACGCAGTATTTT	-	many	TRBV6-2/TRBV6-3	TRBJ2-3
CATSRGGGQETQYF	TGTGCCACCAGCAGAGGAGGAGGGCAAGAGACCCAGTACTTC	-	-	TRBV15	TRBJ2-5
CSAHKYNEQFF	TGCAGTGCCCACAAATACAATGAGCAGTTCTTC	-	many	TRBV20-1	TRBJ2-1
CASSPRGLSGFTF	TGTGCCAGCAGCCCTAGGGGACTCTCTGGCTTCACCTTC	-	-	TRBV19	TRBJ1-2
CASSPPIGEVNTEAFF	TGCGCCAGCAGCCCTCCCATCGGGGAAGTGAACACTGAAGCTTTCTTT	-	many	TRBV4-1	TRBJ1-1
CASSPPGRWGFEQYF	TGTGCCAGCAGTCCCCCAGGGCGATGGGGCTTCGAGCAGTACTTC	-	many	TRBV12-3/TRBV12-4	TRBJ2-7